In its sample, the clone carrying this T cell receptor beta chain was seen many times. The target antigen is unknown. MiXCR was run by TCRdb on the RT-PCR reads, yielding one entry per CDR3 protein. The sample has 530,000 or so distinct CDR3 sequences; 12% are singletons. The CDR3 length is 15 residues. V lost 3 bases to trimming and J lost 0 bases, with 8 bases between them. These data are taken from a study of response to subunit inactivated influenza vaccine. Findings of the study overall: With each seasonal influenza vaccination, the authors suggested, few new T cells are recruited.

This chain uses TRBV12-3 or TRBV12-4 with TRBJ2-2; a weak D match, TRBD1 (5 bases). The clonotype comes from a man aged 45-65 years who received an inactivated influenza vaccine. Source: PBMCs from blood, taken on the day of vaccination. The CDR3 nucleotides read TGTGCCAGCAGTTTCTGGGGCGCGAACACCGGGGAGCTGTTTTTT. Protein: CASSFWGANTGELFF.